Listed below are T cell receptor beta chains from one sample, sequenced in a study of cytomegalovirus exposure and HLA in healthy donors. Generated by immunoSEQ multiplex PCR, the TCRdb table keeps only in-frame clones and is missing some. The sample lists over 50,000 clones; roughly 90% were seen once. The material sequenced was PBMCs. These receptors all come from a man aged 30-40 years in good health and CMV-seropositive. The CDR3 runs from the conserved cysteine through the conserved F or W. D genes are given only for firm matches. The size field is filled for only some rows; it gives once, few, many or a size class.

D	V	size	J	CDR3	DNA
.	TRBV6-5	.	TRBJ2-3	CASSYEGSEGDTQYF	TGTGCCAGCAGCTACGAAGGGTCAGAGGGAGATACGCAGTATTTT
TRBD2	TRBV11-2	.	TRBJ2-1	CASSPGLAGVDGEQFF	TGTGCCAGCAGCCCCGGACTAGCGGGAGTCGACGGTGAGCAGTTCTTC
TRBD1	TRBV28	once	TRBJ1-1	CATIRTGGQEAFF	TGTGCCACCATTCGGACAGGGGGCCAGGAAGCTTTCTTT
TRBD1	TRBV5-1	.	TRBJ2-7	CASSQRDRGNAYEQYF	TGCGCCAGCAGCCAACGGGACAGGGGGAACGCCTACGAGCAGTACTTC
TRBD1	TRBV6-5	.	TRBJ2-1	CASSYPGQGSNEQFF	TGTGCCAGCAGTTACCCTGGACAGGGCTCCAATGAGCAGTTCTTC
.	TRBV18	.	TRBJ2-3	CASSGQRIASTDTQYF	TGTGCCAGCTCAGGTCAACGTATAGCCAGCACAGATACGCAGTATTTT
TRBD2	TRBV6-4	.	TRBJ2-2	CASSDLRTSGRQATGELFF	TGTGCCAGCAGTGATCTCCGGACTAGCGGGAGACAGGCCACCGGGGAGCTGTTTTTT
.	TRBV30	.	TRBJ2-7	CAWRQGSSYEQYF	TGTGCCTGGAGGCAGGGTAGCTCCTACGAGCAGTACTTC
TRBD2	TRBV5-1	.	TRBJ2-7	CASSLGLAGVYEQYF	TGCGCCAGCAGCTTGGGACTAGCGGGAGTCTACGAGCAGTACTTC
TRBD1	TRBV27	.	TRBJ2-7	CASGTDRAYEQYF	TGTGCCAGCGGGACAGATAGAGCCTACGAGCAGTACTTC